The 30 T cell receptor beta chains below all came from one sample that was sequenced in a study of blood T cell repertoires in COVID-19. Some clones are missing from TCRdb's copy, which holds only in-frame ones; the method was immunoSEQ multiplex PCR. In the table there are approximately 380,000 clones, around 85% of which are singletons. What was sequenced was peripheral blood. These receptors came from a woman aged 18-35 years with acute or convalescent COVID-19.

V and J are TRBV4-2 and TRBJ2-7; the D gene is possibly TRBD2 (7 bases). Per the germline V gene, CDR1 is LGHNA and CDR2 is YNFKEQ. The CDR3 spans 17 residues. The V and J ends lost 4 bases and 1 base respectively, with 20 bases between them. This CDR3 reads CASSRTRTASGSYEQYF. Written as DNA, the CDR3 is TGTGCCAGCAGCCGAACCAGGACAGCTAGCGGTTCCTACGAGCAGTACTTC.

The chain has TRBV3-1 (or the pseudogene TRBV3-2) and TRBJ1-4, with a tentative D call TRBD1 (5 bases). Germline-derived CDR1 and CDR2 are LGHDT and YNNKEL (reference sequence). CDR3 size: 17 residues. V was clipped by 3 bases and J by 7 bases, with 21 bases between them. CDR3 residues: CASSQGGMGTLGEKLFF. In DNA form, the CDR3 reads TGTGCCAGCAGCCAGGGAGGCATGGGGACTTTGGGTGAAAAACTGTTTTTT.

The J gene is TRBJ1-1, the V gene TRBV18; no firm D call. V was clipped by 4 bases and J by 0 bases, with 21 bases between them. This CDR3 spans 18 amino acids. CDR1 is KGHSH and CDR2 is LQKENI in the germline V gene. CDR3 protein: CASSQRLGLQDLNTEAFF. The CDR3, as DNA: TGTGCCAGCTCACAGAGACTAGGGCTTCAGGACCTGAACACTGAAGCTTTCTTT.

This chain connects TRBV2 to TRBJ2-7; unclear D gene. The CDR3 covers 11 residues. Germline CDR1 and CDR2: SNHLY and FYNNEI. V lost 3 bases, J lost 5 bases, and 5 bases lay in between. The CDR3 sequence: CASSEGHEQYF. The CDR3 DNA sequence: TGTGCCAGCAGTGAGGGCCACGAGCAGTACTTC.

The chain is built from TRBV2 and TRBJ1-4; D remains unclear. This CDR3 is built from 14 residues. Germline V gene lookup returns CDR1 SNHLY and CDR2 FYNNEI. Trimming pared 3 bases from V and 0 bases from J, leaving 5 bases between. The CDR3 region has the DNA TGTGCCAGCAGTGACAGTGCAACTAATGAAAAACTGTTTTTT. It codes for CASSDSATNEKLFF.

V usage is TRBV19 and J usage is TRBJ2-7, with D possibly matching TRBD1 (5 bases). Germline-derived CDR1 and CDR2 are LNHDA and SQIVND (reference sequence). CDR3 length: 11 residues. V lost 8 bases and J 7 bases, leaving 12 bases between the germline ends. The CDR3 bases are TGTGCCAGTGCGACAGTAGGTGAGCAGTACTTC. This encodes CASATVGEQYF.

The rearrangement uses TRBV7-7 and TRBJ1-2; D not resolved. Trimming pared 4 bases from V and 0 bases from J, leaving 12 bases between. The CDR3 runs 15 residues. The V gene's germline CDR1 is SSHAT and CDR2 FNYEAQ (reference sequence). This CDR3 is CASSSPARTNYGYTF. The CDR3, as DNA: TGTGCCAGCAGCTCCCCGGCGAGGACTAACTATGGCTACACCTTC.

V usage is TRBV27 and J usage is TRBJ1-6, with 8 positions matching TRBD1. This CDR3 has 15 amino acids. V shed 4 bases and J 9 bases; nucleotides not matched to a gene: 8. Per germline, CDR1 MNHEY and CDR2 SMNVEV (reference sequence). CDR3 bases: TGTGCCAGCAGTTCCCAGGGGGCCATAGGTTCACCCCTCCACTTT. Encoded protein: CASSSQGAIGSPLHF.

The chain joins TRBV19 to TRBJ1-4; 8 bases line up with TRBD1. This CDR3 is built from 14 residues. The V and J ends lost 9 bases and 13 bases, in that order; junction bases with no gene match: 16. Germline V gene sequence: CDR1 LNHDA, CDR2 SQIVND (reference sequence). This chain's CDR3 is CASLPRGGQGALFF. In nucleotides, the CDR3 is TGTGCCAGCCTCCCCAGGGGAGGACAGGGAGCACTGTTTTTT.

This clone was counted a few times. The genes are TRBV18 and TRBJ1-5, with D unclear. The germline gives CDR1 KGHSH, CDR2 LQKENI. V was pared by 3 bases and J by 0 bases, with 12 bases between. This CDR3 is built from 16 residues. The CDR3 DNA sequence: TGTGCCAGCTCACCTACTTATCGAGATAGCAATCAGCCCCAGCATTTT. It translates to CASSPTYRDSNQPQHF.

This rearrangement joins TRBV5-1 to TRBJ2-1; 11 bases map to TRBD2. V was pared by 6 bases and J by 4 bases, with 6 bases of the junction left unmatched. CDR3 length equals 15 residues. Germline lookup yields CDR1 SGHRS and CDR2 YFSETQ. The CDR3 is CASTLLAGAYNEQFF. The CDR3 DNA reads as TGCGCCAGCACCCTACTAGCGGGAGCATACAATGAGCAGTTCTTC.

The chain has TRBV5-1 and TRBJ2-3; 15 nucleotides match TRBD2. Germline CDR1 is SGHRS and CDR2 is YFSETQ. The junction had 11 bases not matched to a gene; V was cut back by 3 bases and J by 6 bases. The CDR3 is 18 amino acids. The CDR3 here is CASSWNLGTSGGWDTQYF. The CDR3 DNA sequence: TGCGCCAGCAGCTGGAATCTTGGGACTAGCGGGGGGTGGGATACGCAGTATTTT.

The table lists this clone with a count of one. The CDR3 is CASSLGHRLGTEAFF. Written as DNA, the CDR3 is TGTGCCAGCAGTTTGGGACACAGGTTGGGGACTGAAGCTTTCTTT. The J gene is TRBJ1-1, the V gene TRBV28, with D possibly TRBD1 on 6 matching bases. This CDR3 has 15 amino acids. Germline V CDR1 and CDR2: MDHEN, SYDVKM. V was shortened by 3 bases and J by 5 bases, with 16 bases between the two germline ends.

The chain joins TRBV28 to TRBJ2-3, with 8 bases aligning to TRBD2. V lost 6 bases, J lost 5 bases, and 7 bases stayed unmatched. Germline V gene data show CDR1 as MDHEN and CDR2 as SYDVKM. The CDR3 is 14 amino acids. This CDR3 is CASSLAGPKDTQYF. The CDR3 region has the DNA TGTGCCAGCAGCTTAGCGGGACCCAAAGATACGCAGTATTTT.

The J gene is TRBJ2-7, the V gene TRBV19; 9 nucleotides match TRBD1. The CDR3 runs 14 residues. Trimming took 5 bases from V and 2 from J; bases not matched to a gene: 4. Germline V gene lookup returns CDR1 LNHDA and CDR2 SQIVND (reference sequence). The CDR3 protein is CASSAGTGTYEQYF. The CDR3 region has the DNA TGTGCCAGTAGTGCCGGGACAGGGACCTACGAGCAGTACTTC. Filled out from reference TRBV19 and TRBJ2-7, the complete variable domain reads DGGITQSPKYLFRKEGQNVTLSCEQNLNHDAMYWYRQDPGQGLRLIYYSQIVNDFQKGDIAEGYSVSREKKESFPLTVTSAQKNPTAFYLCASSAGTGTYEQYFGPGTRLTVT.

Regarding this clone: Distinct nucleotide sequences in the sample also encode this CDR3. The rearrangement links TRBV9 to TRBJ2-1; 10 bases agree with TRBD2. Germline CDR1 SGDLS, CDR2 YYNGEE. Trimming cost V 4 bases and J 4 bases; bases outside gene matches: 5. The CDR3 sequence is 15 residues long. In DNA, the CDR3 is TGTGCCAGCAGCACAAGCGGGGGGGCTTACAATGAGCAGTTCTTC. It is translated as CASSTSGGAYNEQFF.

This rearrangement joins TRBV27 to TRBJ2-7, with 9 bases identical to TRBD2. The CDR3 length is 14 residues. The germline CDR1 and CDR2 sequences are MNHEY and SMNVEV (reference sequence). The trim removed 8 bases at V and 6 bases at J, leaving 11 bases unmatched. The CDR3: CASSAPGLASEQYF. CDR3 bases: TGTGCCAGCTCCGCTCCGGGACTAGCTTCCGAGCAGTACTTC.

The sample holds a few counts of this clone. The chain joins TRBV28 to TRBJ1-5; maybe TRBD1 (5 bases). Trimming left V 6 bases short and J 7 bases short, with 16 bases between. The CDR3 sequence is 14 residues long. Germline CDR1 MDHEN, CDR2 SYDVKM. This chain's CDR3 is CASSLRGEGQPQHF. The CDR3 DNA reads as TGTGCCAGCAGCCTGCGGGGGGAGGGACAGCCCCAGCATTTT.

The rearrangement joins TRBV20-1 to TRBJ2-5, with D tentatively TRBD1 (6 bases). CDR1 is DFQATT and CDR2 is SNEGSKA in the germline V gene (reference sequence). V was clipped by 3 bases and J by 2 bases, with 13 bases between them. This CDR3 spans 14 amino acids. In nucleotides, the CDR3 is TGCAGTGCTAGTGGTGGACAGCCACAAGAGACCCAGTACTTC. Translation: CSASGGQPQETQYF.

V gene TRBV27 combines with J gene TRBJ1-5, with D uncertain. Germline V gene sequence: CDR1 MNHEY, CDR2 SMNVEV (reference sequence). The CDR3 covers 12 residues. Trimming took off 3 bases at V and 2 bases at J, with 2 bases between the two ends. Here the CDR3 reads CASSFGNQPQHF. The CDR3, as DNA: TGTGCCAGCAGTTTCGGCAATCAGCCCCAGCATTTT.

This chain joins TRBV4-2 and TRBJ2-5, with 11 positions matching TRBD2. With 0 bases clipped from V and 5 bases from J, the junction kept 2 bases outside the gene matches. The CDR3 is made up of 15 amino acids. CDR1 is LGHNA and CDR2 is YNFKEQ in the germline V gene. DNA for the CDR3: TGTGCCAGCAGCCAAGAGGCTAGCGGGGGGGAGACCCAGTACTTC. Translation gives CASSQEASGGETQYF.

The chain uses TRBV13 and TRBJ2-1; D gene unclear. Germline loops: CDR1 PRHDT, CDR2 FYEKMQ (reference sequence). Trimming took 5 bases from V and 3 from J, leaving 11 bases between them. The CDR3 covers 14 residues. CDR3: CASSPALVYNEQFF. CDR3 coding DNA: TGTGCCAGCAGCCCGGCCCTAGTCTACAATGAGCAGTTCTTC.

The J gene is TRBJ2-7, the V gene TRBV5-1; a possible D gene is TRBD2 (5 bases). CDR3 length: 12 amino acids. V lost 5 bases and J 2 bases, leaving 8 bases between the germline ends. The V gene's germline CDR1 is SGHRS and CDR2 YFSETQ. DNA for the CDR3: TGCGCCAGCAGGCCCGGGGCCTACGAGCAGTACTTC. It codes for CASRPGAYEQYF.

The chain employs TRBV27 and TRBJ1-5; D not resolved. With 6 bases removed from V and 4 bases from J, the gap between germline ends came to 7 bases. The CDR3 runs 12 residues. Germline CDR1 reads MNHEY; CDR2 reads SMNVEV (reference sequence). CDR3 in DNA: TGTGCCAGCAGCACAGAGAATCAGCCCCAGCATTTT. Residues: CASSTENQPQHF.

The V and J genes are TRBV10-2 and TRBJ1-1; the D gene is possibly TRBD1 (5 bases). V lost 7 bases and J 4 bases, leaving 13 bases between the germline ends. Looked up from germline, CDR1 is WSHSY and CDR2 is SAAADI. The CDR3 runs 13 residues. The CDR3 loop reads CASTLGRATEAFF. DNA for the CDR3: TGCGCCAGCACCCTCGGCAGGGCCACTGAAGCTTTCTTT.

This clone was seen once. The CDR3 DNA follows: TGTGCCACCAGTGATTTGCGTCGGGGAGTGGATCAGCCCCAGCATTTT. Protein: CATSDLRRGVDQPQHF. The rearrangement uses TRBV24-1 and TRBJ1-5; D uncertain. Per germline, CDR1 KGHDR and CDR2 SFDVKD. The CDR3 totals 16 residues. V gave up 0 bases and J gave up 5 bases, with 13 bases separating them.

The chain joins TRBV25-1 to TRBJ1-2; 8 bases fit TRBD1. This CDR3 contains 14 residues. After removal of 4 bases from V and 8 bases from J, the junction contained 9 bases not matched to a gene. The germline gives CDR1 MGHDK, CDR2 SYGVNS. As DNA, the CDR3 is TGTGCCAGCAGTGCCCTCGGACAGGGAGTAGGCTACACCTTC. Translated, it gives CASSALGQGVGYTF.

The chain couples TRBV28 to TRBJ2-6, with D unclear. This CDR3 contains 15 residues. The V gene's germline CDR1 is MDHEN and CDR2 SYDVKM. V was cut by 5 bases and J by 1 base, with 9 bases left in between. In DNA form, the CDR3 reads TGTGCCAGCAGTCAACAAGATTCTGGGGCCAACGTCCTGACTTTC. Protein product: CASSQQDSGANVLTF.

The CDR3 loop reads CASSPQGPATNEKLFF. As DNA, the CDR3 is TGTGCCAGCTCACCCCAGGGCCCCGCAACTAATGAAAAACTGTTTTTT. This chain links TRBV18 with TRBJ1-4; maybe TRBD1 (5 bases). The germline CDR1 and CDR2 sequences are KGHSH and LQKENI. Trimming took 3 bases from V and 0 from J, leaving 11 bases between them. The CDR3 length is 16 residues.

The CDR3 protein is CASSGRDRSYGYTF. CDR3 bases: TGTGCCAGCAGCGGGCGAGACAGGAGCTATGGCTACACCTTC. The V gene is TRBV9, the J gene TRBJ1-2, with TRBD1 as a possible D gene (6 bases). This CDR3 has 14 amino acids. Germline V CDR1 and CDR2: SGDLS, YYNGEE. Trimming cost V 3 bases and J 4 bases, with 13 bases left between them.